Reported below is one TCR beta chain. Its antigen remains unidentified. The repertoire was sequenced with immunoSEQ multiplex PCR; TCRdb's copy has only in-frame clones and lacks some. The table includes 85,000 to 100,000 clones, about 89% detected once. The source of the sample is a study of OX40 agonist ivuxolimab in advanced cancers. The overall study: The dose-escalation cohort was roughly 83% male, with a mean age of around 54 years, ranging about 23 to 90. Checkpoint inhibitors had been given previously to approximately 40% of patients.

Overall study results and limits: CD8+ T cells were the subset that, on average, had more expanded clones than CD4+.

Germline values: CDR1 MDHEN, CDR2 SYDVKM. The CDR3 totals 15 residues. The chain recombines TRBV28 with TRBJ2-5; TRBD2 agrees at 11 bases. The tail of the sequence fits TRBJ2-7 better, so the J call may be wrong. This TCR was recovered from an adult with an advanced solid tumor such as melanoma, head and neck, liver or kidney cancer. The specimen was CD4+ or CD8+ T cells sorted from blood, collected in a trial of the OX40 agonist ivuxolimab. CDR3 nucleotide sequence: TGTGCCAGCCATTCGGGTCTAGCGGGAGGCTACGAGCAGTACTTC. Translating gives CASHSGLAGGYEQYF.